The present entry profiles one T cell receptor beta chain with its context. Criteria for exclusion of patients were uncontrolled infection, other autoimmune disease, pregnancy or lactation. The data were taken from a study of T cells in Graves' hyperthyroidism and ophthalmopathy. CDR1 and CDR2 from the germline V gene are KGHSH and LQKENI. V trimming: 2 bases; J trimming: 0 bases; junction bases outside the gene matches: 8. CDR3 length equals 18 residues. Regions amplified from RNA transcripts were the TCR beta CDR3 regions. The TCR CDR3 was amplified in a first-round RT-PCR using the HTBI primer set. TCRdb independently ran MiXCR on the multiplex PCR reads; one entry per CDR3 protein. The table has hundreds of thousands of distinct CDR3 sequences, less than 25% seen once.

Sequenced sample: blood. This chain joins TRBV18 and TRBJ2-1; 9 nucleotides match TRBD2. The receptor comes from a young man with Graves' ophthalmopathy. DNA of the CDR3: TGTGCCAGCTCACCAAGCGGGGGGAGATATTCCTCCTACAATGAGCAGTTCTTC. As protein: CASSPSGGRYSSYNEQFF.